A selection of T cell receptor beta chains follows, all from one sample in a study of cytomegalovirus exposure and HLA in healthy donors. Produced via immunoSEQ multiplex PCR; TCRdb's table is partial and in-frame only. This specimen shows more than 130,000 clones; the ten leading clones hold roughly 3%. Sequencing was carried out using PBMCs. These receptors were obtained from a man aged 40-50 years in good health and CMV-seronegative. The CDR3 runs from the conserved cysteine through the conserved F or W. D genes are given only for firm matches.

V: TRBV7-6
D: .
J: TRBJ2-2
CDR3: CASSSANTGELFF
DNA: TGTGCCAGCAGTAGCGCGAACACCGGGGAGCTGTTTTTT

V: TRBV5-1
D: TRBD2
J: TRBJ2-7
CDR3: CASSVGGAYEQYF
DNA: TGCGCCAGCAGCGTCGGGGGGGCCTACGAGCAGTACTTC

V: TRBV6-4
D: .
J: TRBJ2-1
CDR3: CASSDSSGSYNEQFF
DNA: TGTGCCAGCAGTGACTCGAGCGGCTCCTACAATGAGCAGTTCTTC

V: TRBV7-2
D: .
J: TRBJ1-3
CDR3: CASSLEGGGIFGNTIYF
DNA: TGTGCCAGCAGCTTAGAAGGCGGGGGGATTTTCGGAAACACCATATATTTT

V: TRBV2
D: TRBD1
J: TRBJ2-3
CDR3: CASSTRTGAADTQYF
DNA: TGTGCCAGCAGTACGCGGACAGGGGCTGCAGATACGCAGTATTTT

V: TRBV10-3
D: .
J: TRBJ2-1
CDR3: CAISDAGTHYNEQFF
DNA: TGTGCCATCAGCGACGCCGGGACTCACTACAATGAGCAGTTCTTC

V: TRBV9
D: .
J: TRBJ1-5
CDR3: CASSFQGATGQPQHF
DNA: TGTGCCAGCAGCTTTCAAGGGGCCACGGGTCAGCCCCAGCATTTT

V: TRBV4-3
D: .
J: TRBJ2-3
CDR3: CASSLGLILDTQYF
DNA: TGCGCCAGCAGCCTTGGACTTATATTGGATACGCAGTATTTT

V: TRBV7-2
D: TRBD1
J: TRBJ1-5
CDR3: CASSDTGGWDQPQHF
DNA: TGTGCCAGCAGCGACACAGGGGGCTGGGATCAGCCCCAGCATTTT

V: TRBV10-3
D: TRBD1
J: TRBJ2-1
CDR3: CAITAGTGGADEQFF
DNA: TGTGCCATCACCGCCGGGACAGGGGGCGCAGACGAGCAGTTCTTC

V: TRBV5-1
D: TRBD1
J: TRBJ1-1
CDR3: CASSLDQGGMNTEAFF
DNA: TGCGCCAGCAGCTTGGATCAGGGGGGCATGAACACTGAAGCTTTCTTT

V: TRBV9
D: TRBD2
J: TRBJ2-5
CDR3: CASSAGLAGEETQYF
DNA: TGTGCCAGCAGCGCCGGACTAGCGGGGGAAGAGACCCAGTACTTC

V: TRBV7-9
D: TRBD2
J: TRBJ2-1
CDR3: CASSPRISGGPNHEQFF
DNA: TGTGCCAGCAGCCCGCGGATTAGCGGGGGGCCAAACCATGAGCAGTTCTTC

V: TRBV10-3
D: .
J: TRBJ1-1
CDR3: CAITETGGTEAFF
DNA: TGTGCCATCACCGAGACAGGAGGCACTGAAGCTTTCTTT

V: TRBV19
D: .
J: TRBJ2-7
CDR3: CASSIGRGYEQYF
DNA: TGTGCCAGTAGTATCGGACGGGGTTACGAGCAGTACTTC

V: TRBV28
D: .
J: TRBJ1-5
CDR3: CASSLPGLIHSNQPQHF
DNA: TGTGCCAGCAGTTTGCCCGGGTTAATCCATAGCAATCAGCCCCAGCATTTT

V: TRBV10-3
D: TRBD1
J: TRBJ1-5
CDR3: CAIASGTGDQPQHF
DNA: TGTGCCATCGCCTCAGGGACAGGGGATCAGCCCCAGCATTTT

V: TRBV4-1
D: TRBD1
J: TRBJ1-1
CDR3: CASTSFLGTANTEAFF
DNA: TGCGCCAGCACCTCTTTTCTCGGGACAGCCAACACTGAAGCTTTCTTT

V: TRBV7-9
D: TRBD1
J: TRBJ1-1
CDR3: CASSWGTGRTEAFF
DNA: TGTGCCAGCAGCTGGGGGACAGGGAGGACTGAAGCTTTCTTT

V: TRBV11-3
D: TRBD1
J: TRBJ2-7
CDR3: CASSSRTGATYEQYF
DNA: TGTGCCAGCAGCTCCCGGACAGGGGCAACCTACGAGCAGTACTTC

V: TRBV5-1
D: .
J: TRBJ2-2
CDR3: CASSLGRGLVSGELFF
DNA: TGCGCCAGCAGCTTGGGTCGGGGACTTGTCTCCGGGGAGCTGTTTTTT

V: TRBV5-1
D: .
J: TRBJ2-2
CDR3: CASSLGKGGTGELFF
DNA: TGCGCCAGCAGCTTGGGTAAGGGAGGCACCGGGGAGCTGTTTTTT

V: TRBV19
D: .
J: TRBJ2-1
CDR3: CASAWTSYNEQFF
DNA: TGTGCCAGTGCATGGACATCCTACAATGAGCAGTTCTTC

V: TRBV6-4
D: TRBD1
J: TRBJ2-7
CDR3: CASSDSDRDSSYEQYF
DNA: TGTGCCAGCAGTGACTCGGACAGGGATAGCTCCTACGAGCAGTACTTC

V: TRBV4-3
D: .
J: TRBJ2-3
CDR3: CASSQDQQGKADTQYF
DNA: TGCGCCAGCAGCCAAGATCAGCAGGGGAAGGCAGATACGCAGTATTTT

V: TRBV10-3
D: .
J: TRBJ2-7
CDR3: CAISTADTYEQYF
DNA: TGTGCCATCAGTACGGCGGATACCTACGAGCAGTACTTC

V: TRBV29-1
D: TRBD1
J: TRBJ1-2
CDR3: CSVSGTGDNYGYTF
DNA: TGCAGCGTTTCCGGGACAGGCGACAACTATGGCTACACCTTC